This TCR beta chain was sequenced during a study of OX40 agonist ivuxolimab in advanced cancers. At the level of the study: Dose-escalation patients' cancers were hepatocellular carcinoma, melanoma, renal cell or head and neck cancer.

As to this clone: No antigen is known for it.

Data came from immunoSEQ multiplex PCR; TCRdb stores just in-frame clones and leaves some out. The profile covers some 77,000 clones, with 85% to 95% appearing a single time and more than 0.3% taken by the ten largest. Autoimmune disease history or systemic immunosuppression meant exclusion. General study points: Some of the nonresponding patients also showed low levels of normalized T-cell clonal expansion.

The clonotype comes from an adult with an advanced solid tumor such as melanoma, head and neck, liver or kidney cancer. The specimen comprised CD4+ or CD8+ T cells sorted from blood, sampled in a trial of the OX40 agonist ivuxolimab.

CDR3 protein: CASSPGSGSAGGPKSTDTQYF. The CDR3, as DNA: TGTGCCAGCTCACCAGGTTCTGGGTCCGCGGGAGGGCCGAAAAGCACAGATACGCAGTATTTT. The chain recombines TRBV18 with TRBJ2-3; 9 bases map to TRBD2. Trimming took 2 bases from V and 0 from J; bases not matched to a gene: 18. Germline V CDR1 and CDR2: KGHSH, LQKENI. CDR3 length equals 21 residues.